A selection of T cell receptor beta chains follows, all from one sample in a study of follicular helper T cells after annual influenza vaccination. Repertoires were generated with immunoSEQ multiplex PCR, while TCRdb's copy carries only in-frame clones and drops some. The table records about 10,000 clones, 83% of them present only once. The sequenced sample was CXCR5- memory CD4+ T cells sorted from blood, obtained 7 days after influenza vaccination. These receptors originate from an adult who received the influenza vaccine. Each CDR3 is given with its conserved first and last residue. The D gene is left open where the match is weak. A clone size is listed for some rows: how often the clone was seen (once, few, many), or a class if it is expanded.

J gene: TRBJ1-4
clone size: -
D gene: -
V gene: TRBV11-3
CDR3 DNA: TGTGCCAGCAGCTTTGGCGGGGGGCGGCTGTTTTTT
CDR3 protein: CASSFGGGRLFF

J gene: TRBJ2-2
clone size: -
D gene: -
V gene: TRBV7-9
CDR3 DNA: TGTGCCAGCAGCCGAGACACCGGGGAGCTGTTTTTT
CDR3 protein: CASSRDTGELFF

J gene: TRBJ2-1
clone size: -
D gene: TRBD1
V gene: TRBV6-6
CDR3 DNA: TGTGCCAGCAGTTATCGGGACAGCGCAAATGAGCAGTTCTTC
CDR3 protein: CASSYRDSANEQFF

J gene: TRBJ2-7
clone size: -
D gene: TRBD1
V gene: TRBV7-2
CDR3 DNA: TGTGCCAGCAGCTTAGGACAGGGAAACTACGAGCAGTACTTC
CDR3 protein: CASSLGQGNYEQYF

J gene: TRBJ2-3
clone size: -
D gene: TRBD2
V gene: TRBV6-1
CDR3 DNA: TGTGCCAGTCGCGCGTTTAGCGGGGGGGCAGATACGCAGTATTTT
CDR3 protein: CASRAFSGGADTQYF

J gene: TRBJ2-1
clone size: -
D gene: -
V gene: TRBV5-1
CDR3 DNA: TGCGCCAGCAGCTTGGTGCCCGGAAACAATGAGCAGTTCTTC
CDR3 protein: CASSLVPGNNEQFF

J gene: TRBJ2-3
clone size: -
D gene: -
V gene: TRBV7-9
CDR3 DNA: TGTGCCAGCAGCACCCGACGCACAGATACGCAGTATTTT
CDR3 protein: CASSTRRTDTQYF

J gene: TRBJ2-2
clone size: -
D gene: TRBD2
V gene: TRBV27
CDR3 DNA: TGTGCCAGCAGTTTATTTAGCGTTGGGGAGCGGGGGGGCACCGGGGAGCTGTTTTTT
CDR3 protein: CASSLFSVGERGGTGELFF

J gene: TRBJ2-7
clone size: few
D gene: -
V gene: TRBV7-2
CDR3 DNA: TGTGCCAGCAGCCCCCCCTTCTACGAGCAGTACTTC
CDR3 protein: CASSPPFYEQYF

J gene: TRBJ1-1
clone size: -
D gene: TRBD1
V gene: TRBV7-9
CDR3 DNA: TGTGCCAGCAGCTTTGTGGGACAGGGAACCCCAAACACTGAAGCTTTCTTT
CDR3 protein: CASSFVGQGTPNTEAFF

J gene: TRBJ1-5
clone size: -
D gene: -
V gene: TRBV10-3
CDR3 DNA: TGTGCCATCAGTGAGGGGGCCGGGGCTGAACAGCCCCAGCATTTT
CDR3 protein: CAISEGAGAEQPQHF

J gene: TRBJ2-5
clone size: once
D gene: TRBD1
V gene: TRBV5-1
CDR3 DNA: TGCGCCAGCAGCCTCGGACAGGGAGAGACCCAGTACTTC
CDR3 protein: CASSLGQGETQYF

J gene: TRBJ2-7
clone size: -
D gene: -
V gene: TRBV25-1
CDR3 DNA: TGTGCCAGCAGTAAGACGGTAGCAACCTACGAGCAGTACTTC
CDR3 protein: CASSKTVATYEQYF

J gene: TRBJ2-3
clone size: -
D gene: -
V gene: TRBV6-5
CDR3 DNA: TGTGCCAGCAGTTACTCGGGGGGGCGGGATACGCAGTATTTT
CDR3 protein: CASSYSGGRDTQYF

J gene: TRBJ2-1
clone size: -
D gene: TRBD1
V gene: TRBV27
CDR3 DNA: TGTGCCAGCAGTTTACCCACCTTCGGGACAGGGCTCGCAGGGCAGTTCTTC
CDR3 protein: CASSLPTFGTGLAGQFF

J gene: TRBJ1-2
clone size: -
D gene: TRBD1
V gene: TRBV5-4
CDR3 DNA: TGTGCCAGCAGTCGTATGGGACAGGGCATCGGCTATGGCTACACCTTC
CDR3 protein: CASSRMGQGIGYGYTF

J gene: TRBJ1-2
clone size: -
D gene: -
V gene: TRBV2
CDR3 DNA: TGTGCCAGCAGTCCGGGACGTCGTAACTATGGCTACACCTTC
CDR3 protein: CASSPGRRNYGYTF

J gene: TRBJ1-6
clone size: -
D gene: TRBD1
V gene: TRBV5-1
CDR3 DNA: TGCGCCAGCAGCTTAACAGGGGAAATCTATAATTCACCCCTCCACTTT
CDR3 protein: CASSLTGEIYNSPLHF

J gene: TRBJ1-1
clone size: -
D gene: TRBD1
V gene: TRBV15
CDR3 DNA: TGTGCCACCAGCAGAGGCCGGGACAGACCGACTGAAGCTTTCTTT
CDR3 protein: CATSRGRDRPTEAFF

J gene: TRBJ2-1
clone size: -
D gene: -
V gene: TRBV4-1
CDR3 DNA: TGCGCCAGCAGCCATGAGGCCCGGGACTTAACGTTCTTC
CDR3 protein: CASSHEARDLTFF

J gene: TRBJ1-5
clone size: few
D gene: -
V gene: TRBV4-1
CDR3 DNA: TGCGCCAGCAGCCCAACAGGCCAGGGCAATCAGCCCCAGCATTTT
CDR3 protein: CASSPTGQGNQPQHF

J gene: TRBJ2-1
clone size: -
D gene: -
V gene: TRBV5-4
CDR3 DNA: TGTGCCAGCAGCGAGACAAAGGGGACCCTCTACAATGAGCAGTTCTTC
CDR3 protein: CASSETKGTLYNEQFF

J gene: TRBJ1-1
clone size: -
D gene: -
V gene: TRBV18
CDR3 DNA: TGTGCCAGCTCACCTATCCAGGGAGTGAACACTGAAGCTTTCTTT
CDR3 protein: CASSPIQGVNTEAFF

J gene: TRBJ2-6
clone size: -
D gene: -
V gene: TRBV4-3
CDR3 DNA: TGCGCCAGCAGCCAAGATCCGGCTGTGTCTGGGGCCAACGTCCTGACTTTC
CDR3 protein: CASSQDPAVSGANVLTF

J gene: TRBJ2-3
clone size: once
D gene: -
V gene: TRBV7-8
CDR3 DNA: TGTGCCAGCAGTCCGGAAGGGATCACAGATACGCAGTATTTT
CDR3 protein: CASSPEGITDTQYF

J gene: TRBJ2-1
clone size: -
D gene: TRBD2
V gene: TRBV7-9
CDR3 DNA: TGTGCCAGCAGCTTAGGGCGGGGGACCTACAATGAGCAGTTCTTC
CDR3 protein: CASSLGRGTYNEQFF

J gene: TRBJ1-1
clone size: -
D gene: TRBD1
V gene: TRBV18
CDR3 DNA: TGTGCCAGCTCACCGACAGGGGGGGACACTGAAGCTTTCTTT
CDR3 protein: CASSPTGGDTEAFF

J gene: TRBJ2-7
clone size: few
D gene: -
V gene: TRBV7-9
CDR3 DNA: TGTGCCAGCAGCTTAATGGGTCCCTACGAGCAGTACTTC
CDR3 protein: CASSLMGPYEQYF

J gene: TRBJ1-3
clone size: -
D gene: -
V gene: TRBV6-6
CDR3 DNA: TGTGCCAGCAGTTACTCGACGGGGTCAGGAAACACCATATATTTT
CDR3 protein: CASSYSTGSGNTIYF

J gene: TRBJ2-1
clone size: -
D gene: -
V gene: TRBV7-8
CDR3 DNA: TGTGCCAGCAGCTTGCGGGTCGGTGAGCAGTTCTTC
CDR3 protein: CASSLRVGEQFF

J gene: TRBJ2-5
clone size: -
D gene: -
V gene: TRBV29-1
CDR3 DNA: TGCAGCGGCCAGGGGACACCGTACCGGGAGACCCAGTACTTC
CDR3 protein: CSGQGTPYRETQYF

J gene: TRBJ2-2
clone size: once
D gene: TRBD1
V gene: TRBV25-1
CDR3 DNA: TGTGCCAGCAGTCGAGGGGGCGATACCGGGGAGCTGTTTTTT
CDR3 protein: CASSRGGDTGELFF

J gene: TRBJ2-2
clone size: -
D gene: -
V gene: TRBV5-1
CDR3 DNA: TGCGCCAGCAGCTTGGCGGGGACACTGAACACCGGGGAGCTGTTTTTT
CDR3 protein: CASSLAGTLNTGELFF

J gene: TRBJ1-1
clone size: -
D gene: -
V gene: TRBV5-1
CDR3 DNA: TGCGCCAGCAGCCCCTTAACGACCCTCGACAGACCGAACACTGAAGCTTTCTTT
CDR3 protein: CASSPLTTLDRPNTEAFF

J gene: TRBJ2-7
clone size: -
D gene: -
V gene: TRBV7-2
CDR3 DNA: TGTGCCAGCAGCTTAGTATGGTACGAGCAGTACTTC
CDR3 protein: CASSLVWYEQYF

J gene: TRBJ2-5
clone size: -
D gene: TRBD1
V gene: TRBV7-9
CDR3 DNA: TGTGCCAGCAGCTTTCCCGTCCTCGGGACAGAGATCCAGACGACCCAGTACTTC
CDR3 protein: CASSFPVLGTEIQTTQYF

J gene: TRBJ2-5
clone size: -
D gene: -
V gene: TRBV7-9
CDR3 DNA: TGTGCCAGCAGCTTAGTGGGGGCAGTCCAAGAGACCCAGTACTTC
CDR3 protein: CASSLVGAVQETQYF

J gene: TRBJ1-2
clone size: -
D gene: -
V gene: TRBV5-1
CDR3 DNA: TGCGCCAGCCGCTTATCAGAGTTCTATGGCTACACCTTC
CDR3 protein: CASRLSEFYGYTF

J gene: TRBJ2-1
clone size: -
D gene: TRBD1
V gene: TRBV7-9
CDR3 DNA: TGTGCCAGCAGCTTAGGCTACCGGACAGGGGGCTTAGGAAATGAGCAGTTCTTC
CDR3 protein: CASSLGYRTGGLGNEQFF

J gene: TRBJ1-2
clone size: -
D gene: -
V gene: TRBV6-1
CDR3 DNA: TGTGCCAGCACCGAGGGAGGCAGGGACTATGGCTACACCTTC
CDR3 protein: CASTEGGRDYGYTF

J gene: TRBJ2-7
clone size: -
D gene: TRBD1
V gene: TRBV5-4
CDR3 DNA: TGTGCCAGCAGCTTTGGGTCGGGACAGACACACTTC
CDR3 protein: CASSFGSGQTHF

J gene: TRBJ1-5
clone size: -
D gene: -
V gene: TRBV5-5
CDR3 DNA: TGTGCCAGCAGCTCAGACTATTTAGGGTCCAATCAGCCCCAGCATTTT
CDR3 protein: CASSSDYLGSNQPQHF

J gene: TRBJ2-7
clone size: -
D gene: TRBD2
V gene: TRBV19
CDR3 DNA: TGTGCCAGTAGTGAGTCTGGGACTAGCGGGGACTACGAGCAGTACTTC
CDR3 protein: CASSESGTSGDYEQYF

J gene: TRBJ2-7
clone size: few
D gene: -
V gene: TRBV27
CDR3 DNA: TGTGCCAGCAGTGTGGCTCTCCCTCCCTACGAGCAGTACTTC
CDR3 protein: CASSVALPPYEQYF

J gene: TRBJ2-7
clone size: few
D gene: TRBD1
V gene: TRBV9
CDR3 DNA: TGTGCCAGCAGCGTAGCGGCTTCACAGGGGGCCTACGAGCAGTACTTC
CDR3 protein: CASSVAASQGAYEQYF